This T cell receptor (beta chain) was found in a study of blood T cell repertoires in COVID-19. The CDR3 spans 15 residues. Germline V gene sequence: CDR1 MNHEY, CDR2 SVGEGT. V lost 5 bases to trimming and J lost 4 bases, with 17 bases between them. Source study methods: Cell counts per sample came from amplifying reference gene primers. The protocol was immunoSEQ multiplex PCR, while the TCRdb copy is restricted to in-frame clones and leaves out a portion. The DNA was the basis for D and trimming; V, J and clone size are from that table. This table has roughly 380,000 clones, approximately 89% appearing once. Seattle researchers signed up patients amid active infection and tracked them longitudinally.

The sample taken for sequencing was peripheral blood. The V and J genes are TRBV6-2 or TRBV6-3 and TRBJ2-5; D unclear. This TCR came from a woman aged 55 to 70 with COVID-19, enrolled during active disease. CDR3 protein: CASSPYLPRPETQYF. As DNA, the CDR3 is TGTGCCAGCAGTCCCTACCTCCCGAGGCCAGAGACCCAGTACTTC.